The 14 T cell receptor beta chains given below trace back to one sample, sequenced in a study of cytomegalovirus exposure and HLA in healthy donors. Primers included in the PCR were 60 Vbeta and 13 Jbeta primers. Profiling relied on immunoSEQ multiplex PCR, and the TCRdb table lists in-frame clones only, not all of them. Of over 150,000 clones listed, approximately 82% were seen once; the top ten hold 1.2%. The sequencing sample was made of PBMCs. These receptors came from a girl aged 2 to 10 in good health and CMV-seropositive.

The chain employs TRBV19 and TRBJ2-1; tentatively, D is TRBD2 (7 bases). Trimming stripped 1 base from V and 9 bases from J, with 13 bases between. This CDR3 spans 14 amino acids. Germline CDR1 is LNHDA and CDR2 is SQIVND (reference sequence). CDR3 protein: CASSIVGGGSEQFF. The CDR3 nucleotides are TGTGCCAGTAGTATAGTAGGGGGGGGGAGTGAGCAGTTCTTC.

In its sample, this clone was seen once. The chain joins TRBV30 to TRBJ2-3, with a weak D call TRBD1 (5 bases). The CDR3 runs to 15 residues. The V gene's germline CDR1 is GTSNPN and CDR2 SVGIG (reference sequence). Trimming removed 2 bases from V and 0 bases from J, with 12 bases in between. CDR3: CAWSSPGPSTDTQYF. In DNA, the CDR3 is TGTGCCTGGAGTTCGCCAGGGCCTAGCACAGATACGCAGTATTTT.

The CDR3: CSVEDPGGSSYEQYF. In DNA form, the CDR3 reads TGCAGCGTTGAAGATCCCGGGGGGAGCTCCTACGAGCAGTACTTC. The rearrangement uses TRBV29-1 and TRBJ2-7; 7 bases map to TRBD2. Trimming at V came to 0 bases and at J to 0 bases, leaving 5 bases not matched to a gene. Looked up from germline, CDR1 is SQVTM and CDR2 is ANQGSEA. The CDR3 has 15 residues.

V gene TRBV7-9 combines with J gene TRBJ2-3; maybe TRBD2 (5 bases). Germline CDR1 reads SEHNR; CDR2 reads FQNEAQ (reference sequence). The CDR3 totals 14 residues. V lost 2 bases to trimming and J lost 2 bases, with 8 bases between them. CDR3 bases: TGTGCCAGCAGCTTATGGGGAGTCACAGATACGCAGTATTTT. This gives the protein CASSLWGVTDTQYF.

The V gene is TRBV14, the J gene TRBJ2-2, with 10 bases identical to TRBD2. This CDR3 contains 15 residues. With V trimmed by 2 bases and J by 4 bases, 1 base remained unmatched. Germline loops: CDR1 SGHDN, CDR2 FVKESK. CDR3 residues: CASSQIAGGTGELFF. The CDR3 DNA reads TGTGCCAGCAGCCAAATAGCGGGGGGCACCGGGGAGCTGTTTTTT.

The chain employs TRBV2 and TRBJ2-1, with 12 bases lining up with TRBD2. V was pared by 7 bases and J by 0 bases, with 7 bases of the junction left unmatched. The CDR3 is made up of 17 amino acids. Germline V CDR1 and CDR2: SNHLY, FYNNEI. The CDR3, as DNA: TGTGCCAGCAAAGGACTAGCGGGACGCGACTCCTACAATGAGCAGTTCTTC. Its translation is CASKGLAGRDSYNEQFF.

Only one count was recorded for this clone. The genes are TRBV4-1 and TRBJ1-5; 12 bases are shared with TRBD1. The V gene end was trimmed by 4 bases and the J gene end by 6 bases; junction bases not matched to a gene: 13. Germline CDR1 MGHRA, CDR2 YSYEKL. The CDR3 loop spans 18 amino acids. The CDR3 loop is CASSPLGDRGRVGQPQHF. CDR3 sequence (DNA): TGCGCCAGCAGCCCGCTAGGGGACAGGGGGCGCGTGGGTCAGCCCCAGCATTTT.

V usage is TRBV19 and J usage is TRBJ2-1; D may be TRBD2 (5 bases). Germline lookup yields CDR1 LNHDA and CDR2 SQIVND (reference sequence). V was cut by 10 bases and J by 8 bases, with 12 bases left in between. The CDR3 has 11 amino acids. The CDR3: CATAVYDEQFF. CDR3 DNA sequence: TGTGCCACAGCGGTTTACGATGAGCAGTTCTTC.

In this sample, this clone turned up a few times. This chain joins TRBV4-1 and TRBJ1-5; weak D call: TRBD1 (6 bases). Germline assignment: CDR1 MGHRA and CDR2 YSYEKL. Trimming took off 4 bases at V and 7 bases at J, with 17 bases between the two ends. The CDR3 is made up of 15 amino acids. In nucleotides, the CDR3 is TGCGCCAGCAGCCGCCGCCGGGACATAGGGCAGCCCCAGCATTTT. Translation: CASSRRRDIGQPQHF.

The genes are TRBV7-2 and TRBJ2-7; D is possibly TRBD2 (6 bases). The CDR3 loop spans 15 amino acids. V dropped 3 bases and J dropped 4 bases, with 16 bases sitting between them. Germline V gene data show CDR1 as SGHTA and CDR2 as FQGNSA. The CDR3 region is CASSLMEGVEYEQYF. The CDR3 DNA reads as TGTGCCAGCAGCTTGATGGAGGGAGTTGAGTACGAGCAGTACTTC.

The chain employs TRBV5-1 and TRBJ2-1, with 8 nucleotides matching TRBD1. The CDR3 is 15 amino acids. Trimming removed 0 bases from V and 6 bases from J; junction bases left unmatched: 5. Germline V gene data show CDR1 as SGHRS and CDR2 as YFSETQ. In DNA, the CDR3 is TGCGCCAGCAGCTTGGCGACAGGGGTCCTCAATGAGCAGTTCTTC. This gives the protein CASSLATGVLNEQFF.

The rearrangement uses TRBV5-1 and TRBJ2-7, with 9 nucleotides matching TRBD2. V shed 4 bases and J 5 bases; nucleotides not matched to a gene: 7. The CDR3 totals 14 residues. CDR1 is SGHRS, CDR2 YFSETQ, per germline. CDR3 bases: TGCGCCAGCAGCGCAGCGGGAGGTTCCGACGAGCAGTACTTC. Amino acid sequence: CASSAAGGSDEQYF.

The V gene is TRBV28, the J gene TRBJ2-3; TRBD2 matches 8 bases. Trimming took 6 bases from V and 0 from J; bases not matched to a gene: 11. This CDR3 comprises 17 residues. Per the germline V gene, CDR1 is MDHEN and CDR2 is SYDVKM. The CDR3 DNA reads TGTGCCAGCAGATGGAGGGGACTAGATGATAGCACAGATACGCAGTATTTT. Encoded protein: CASRWRGLDDSTDTQYF.

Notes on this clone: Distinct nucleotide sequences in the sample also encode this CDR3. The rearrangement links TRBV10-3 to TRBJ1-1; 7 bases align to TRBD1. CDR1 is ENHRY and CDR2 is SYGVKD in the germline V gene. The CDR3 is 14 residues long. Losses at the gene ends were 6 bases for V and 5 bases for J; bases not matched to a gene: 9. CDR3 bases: TGTGCCATCAGAGGGGGCTCGGGGAATACTGAAGCTTTCTTT. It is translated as CAIRGGSGNTEAFF.